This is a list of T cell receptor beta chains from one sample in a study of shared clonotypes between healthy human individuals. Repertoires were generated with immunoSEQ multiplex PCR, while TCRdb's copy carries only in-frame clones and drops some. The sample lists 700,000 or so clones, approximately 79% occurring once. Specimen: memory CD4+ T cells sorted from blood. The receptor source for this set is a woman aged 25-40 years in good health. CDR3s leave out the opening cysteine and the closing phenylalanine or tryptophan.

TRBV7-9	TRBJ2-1	ASSSAWGLAGGEQF
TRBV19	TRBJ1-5	ASRKDRANQPQH
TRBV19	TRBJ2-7	ASSKKTSGKMSEQY
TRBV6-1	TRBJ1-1	ASSDGQRSNTEAF
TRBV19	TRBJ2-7	ASSTLAGGPYEQY
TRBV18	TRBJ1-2	ASSPDGDYGYT
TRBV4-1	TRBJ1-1	ASSQEKRTGVTEAF
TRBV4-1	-	ASSRGGSYEQY
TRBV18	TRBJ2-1	ASSPKTSGSWGEQF
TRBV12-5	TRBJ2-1	ASGLSTGEQF
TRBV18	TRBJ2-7	ASSPLSSEQY
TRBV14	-	ASSPISGSGEQY
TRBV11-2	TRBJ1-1	ASSKTANTEAF